The TCR beta chain described here comes from a study of blood T cell repertoires in COVID-19. Background on the study: From the United States, Italy and Spain came samples of acute and convalescent COVID-19.

Sequencing used immunoSEQ multiplex PCR; TCRdb keeps in-frame clones, though not all of them. The data show over 200,000 clones, approximately 90% seen once. Trimming stripped 4 bases from V and 9 bases from J, with 15 bases between. This CDR3 comprises 14 residues. Germline assignment: CDR1 LGHDT and CDR2 YNNKEL (reference sequence). This clone has just one count. This receptor was obtained from a man between 60 and 75 years old with COVID-19, enrolled during active disease. The chain uses TRBV3-1 (or the pseudogene TRBV3-2) and TRBJ2-2; a weak D match, TRBD2 (7 bases). Sequenced input: peripheral blood. CDR3 region: CASSLPGGGRELFF. As DNA, the CDR3 is TGTGCCAGCAGCCTCCCGGGCGGGGGCCGGGAGCTGTTTTTT.